These 6 T cell receptor beta chains originate from one sample sequenced in a study of beta chain features in type 1 diabetes. Overall study findings and caveats: Moderately but significantly shorter TCRB CDR3s were found in Type 1 diabetes patients in all four CD4+ subsets.

These TCRs' antigens remain unknown. All of the isolated RNA was reverse transcribed, so expressed TCRB transcripts were sequenced. Repertoires were generated with immunoSEQ multiplex PCR, while TCRdb's copy carries only in-frame clones and drops some. The data show under 850,000 clones, 13% seen once. The sequencing sample was made of naive CD4+ T cells from blood. The receptor set was obtained from a man in his late teens or twenties with type 1 diabetes.

This clone was observed a handful of times. The same CDR3 arises from other DNA sequences in this sample as well. The genes are TRBV30 and TRBJ1-5; the D gene is possibly TRBD1 (6 bases). V was pared by 0 bases and J by 3 bases, with 9 bases between. The germline V gene encodes CDR1 GTSNPN and CDR2 SVGIG (reference sequence). The CDR3 extends over 14 amino acids. The DNA for the CDR3 is TGTGCCTGGAGTGTAGGGGGAGTCAATCAGCCCCAGCATTTT. This sequence encodes CAWSVGGVNQPQHF.

This clone has just a few counts. V is TRBV7-2 and J is TRBJ1-1, with a possible D match to TRBD1 (6 bases). Between the trimmed V and J ends, which lost 2 bases and 1 base, there was a span of 11 bases. The germline gives CDR1 SGHTA, CDR2 FQGNSA. There are 15 residues in the CDR3. The CDR3 coding sequence is TGTGCCAGCAGCTTACGGGCAGGGGAGAACACTGAAGCTTTCTTT. Translated: CASSLRAGENTEAFF. The variable domain in full, with the rest retrieved from reference TRBV7-2 and TRBJ1-1, is GAGVSQSPSNKVTEKGKDVELRCDPISGHTALYWYRQSLGQGLEFLIYFQGNSAPDKSGLPSDRFSAERTGGSVSTLTIQRTQQEDSAVYLCASSLRAGENTEAFFGQGTRLTVV.

This clone has only a few counts. CDR3 sequence: CASSLGLRVETQYF. CDR3 in DNA: TGTGCCAGCAGCTTAGGACTACGGGTAGAGACCCAGTACTTC. The genes are TRBV7-2 and TRBJ2-5; TRBD2 might be the D (5 bases). The CDR3 contains 14 residues. Germline V lookup: CDR1 SGHTA, CDR2 FQGNSA. V was clipped by 1 base and J by 4 bases, with 10 bases between them.

The chain has TRBV6-5 and TRBJ1-2; 7 bases align to TRBD1. The V segment lost 8 bases and the J segment 4 bases; nucleotides outside the gene matches: 10. The V gene's germline CDR1 is MNHEY and CDR2 SVGAGI. This CDR3 has 14 residues. As DNA, the CDR3 is TGTGCCAGCTTCTCGCCGGGACAGAGCTATGGCTACACCTTC. Translation: CASFSPGQSYGYTF.

This clone was seen a few times. This rearrangement joins TRBV28 to TRBJ2-7; no clear D. The CDR3 sequence is 14 residues long. Germline CDR1 and CDR2: MDHEN and SYDVKM. The germline V and J ends were trimmed by 5 bases and 6 bases, with 17 bases remaining between them. The CDR3 region is CASSPRTPASEQYF. In DNA form, the CDR3 reads TGTGCCAGCAGTCCACGGACCCCAGCGAGCGAGCAGTACTTC.

The rearrangement uses TRBV14 and TRBJ1-1; TRBD1 is a possible D gene (5 bases). Trimming stripped 5 bases from V and 6 bases from J, with 19 bases between. The CDR3 has 15 amino acids. Germline assignment: CDR1 SGHDN and CDR2 FVKESK. CDR3 amino acids: CASSFGQGVGAEAFF. In DNA, the CDR3 is TGTGCCAGCAGCTTTGGGCAGGGAGTTGGGGCTGAAGCTTTCTTT.